The 20 T cell receptor beta chains given below trace back to one sample, sequenced in a study of shared clonotypes between healthy human individuals. The table came from immunoSEQ multiplex PCR; TCRdb's copy has only in-frame clones and leaves some out. This table holds about 1 million clones, around four fifths found once. Specimen: memory CD4+ T cells sorted from blood. The subset: CD45RA-negative fraction. The receptor source for this set is a man between 18 and 35 years old in good health.

This clone was found a few times. This chain connects TRBV18 to TRBJ1-4; no firm D call. V lost 6 bases and J lost 8, with 7 bases in between. The CDR3 consists of 11 residues. Per the germline V gene, CDR1 is KGHSH and CDR2 is LQKENI. The CDR3 is CASSSEEKLFF. The CDR3 coding sequence is TGTGCCAGCTCGTCAGAGGAAAAACTGTTTTTT.

This clone appeared once. With only one base between it and a far larger clone, this is likely a read error. This rearrangement joins TRBV7-8 to TRBJ2-7; 9 bases align to TRBD1. This CDR3 has 13 residues. Germline values: CDR1 SGHVS, CDR2 FQNEAQ. The J segment lost 3 bases and the V segment lost 5 bases, leaving 2 bases of the junction unmatched. In nucleotides, the CDR3 is TGTGCCAGCAGCGGGGGACAGGGCTACGAGCAGTACTTC. Its translation: CASSGGQGYEQYF.

V is TRBV7-9 and J is TRBJ2-7, with unresolved D. The CDR3 spans 13 residues. V lost 2 bases and J 7 bases, leaving 12 bases between the germline ends. CDR1 is SEHNR and CDR2 is FQNEAQ in the germline V gene (reference sequence). The CDR3, as DNA: TGTGCCAGCAGCTTACCCCCGGGCAGGGAGCAGTACTTC. Its translation: CASSLPPGREQYF.

The V call is TRBV2, the J call TRBJ1-2; 10 nucleotides agree with TRBD1. The CDR3 has 15 amino acids. V was clipped by 5 bases and J by 2 bases; unmatched bases: 5. Germline V gene lookup returns CDR1 SNHLY and CDR2 FYNNEI. CDR3 in DNA: TGTGCCAGCAGTCTATCGACAGGGGGCAACTATGGCTACACCTTC. This codes for CASSLSTGGNYGYTF.

The V and J genes are TRBV6-1 and TRBJ1-4; D unresolved. The germline CDR1 and CDR2 sequences are MNHNS and SASEGT. This CDR3 is 12 amino acids long. Trimming stripped 10 bases from V and 7 bases from J, with 13 bases between. The chain's CDR3 is CATTDNGEKLFF. The DNA for the CDR3 is TGTGCCACCACCGACAATGGTGAAAAACTGTTTTTT.

V is TRBV5-1 and J is TRBJ2-1; possible D gene TRBD2, 5 bases. Germline assignment: CDR1 SGHRS and CDR2 YFSETQ. With 0 bases removed from V and 7 bases from J, the gap between germline ends came to 14 bases. The CDR3 has 15 amino acids. This chain's CDR3 is CASSLALATGNEQFF. The CDR3 DNA follows: TGCGCCAGCAGCTTGGCTCTAGCTACGGGTAATGAGCAGTTCTTC.

This clone was found a few times. The chain couples TRBV5-6 to TRBJ2-5, with TRBD2 identical over 12 bases. CDR1 SGHDT and CDR2 YYEEEE come from the germline V gene. There are 16 residues in the CDR3. V shed 5 bases and J 7 bases; nucleotides not matched to a gene: 12. The DNA for the CDR3 is TGTGCCAGCAGAGCGGGGACTAGCGGGCTCCTGGGGACCCAGTACTTC. The encoded protein is CASRAGTSGLLGTQYF.

The CDR3 loop reads CASSRSASTDTQYF. CDR3 nucleotide sequence: TGCGCCAGCAGTAGATCAGCTAGCACAGATACGCAGTATTTT. The chain combines TRBV5-1 with TRBJ2-3; D is ambiguous. The CDR3 runs to 14 residues. Germline CDR1 SGHRS, CDR2 YFSETQ. V gave up 5 bases and J gave up 0 bases, with 10 bases separating them. Supplemented by reference TRBV5-1 and TRBJ2-3, the full variable domain reads KAGVTQTPRYLIKTRGQQVTLSCSPISGHRSVSWYQQTPGQGLQFLFEYFSETQRNKGNFPGRFSGRQFSNSRSEMNVSTLELGDSALYLCASSRSASTDTQYFGPGTRLTVL.

The chain employs TRBV30 and TRBJ2-3; 7 positions agree with TRBD1. With V trimmed by 3 bases and J by 2 bases, 5 bases remained unmatched. The CDR3 totals 14 residues. Germline V gives CDR1 GTSNPN, CDR2 SVGIG (reference sequence). The CDR3 coding sequence is TGTGCCTGGAGCGAGGGACAGCTCACAGATACGCAGTATTTT. This translates into CAWSEGQLTDTQYF. Filled out from reference TRBV30 and TRBJ2-3, the complete variable domain reads SQTIHQWPATLVQPVGSPLSLECTVEGTSNPNLYWYRQAAGRGLQLLFYSVGIGQISSEVPQNLSASRPQDRQFILSSKKLLLSDSGFYLCAWSEGQLTDTQYFGPGTRLTVL.

This sequence joins TRBV5-1 and TRBJ2-3; 13 bases map to TRBD2. Germline lookup yields CDR1 SGHRS and CDR2 YFSETQ. With 4 bases clipped from V and 2 bases from J, the junction kept 7 bases outside the gene matches. The CDR3 runs to 17 residues. CDR3 residues: CASSAGLAGAATDTQYF. CDR3 coding DNA: TGCGCCAGCAGCGCCGGACTAGCGGGAGCGGCCACAGATACGCAGTATTTT.

The rearrangement uses TRBV5-1 and TRBJ1-6; 8 bases are shared with TRBD1. CDR1 and CDR2 (germline): SGHRS, YFSETQ. The CDR3 is 15 amino acids. Losses at the gene ends were 3 bases for V and 4 bases for J; bases not matched to a gene: 3. In DNA, the CDR3 is TGCGCCAGCAGCTCGGGACAGGTATATAATTCACCCCTCCACTTT. This codes for CASSSGQVYNSPLHF. Full variable domain (outside the CDR3, taken from reference TRBV5-1 and TRBJ1-6): KAGVTQTPRYLIKTRGQQVTLSCSPISGHRSVSWYQQTPGQGLQFLFEYFSETQRNKGNFPGRFSGRQFSNSRSEMNVSTLELGDSALYLCASSSGQVYNSPLHFGNGTRLTVT.

This clone occurred once. The chain couples TRBV6-6 to TRBJ2-7, with 7 bases that match TRBD2. This CDR3 has 14 residues. Germline lookup yields CDR1 MNHNY and CDR2 SVGAGI (reference sequence). Trimming at V came to 4 bases and at J to 7 bases, leaving 10 bases not matched to a gene. CDR3 DNA: TGTGCCAGCAGTTTAAGGGCGGGAGAGAGTGAGCAGTACTTC. Its protein is CASSLRAGESEQYF.

J is TRBJ2-5 and V is TRBV28; D ambiguous. The CDR3 has 14 residues. Trimming removed 1 base from V and 4 bases from J, with 10 bases in between. The germline CDR1 and CDR2 sequences are MDHEN and SYDVKM. CDR3 coding DNA: TGTGCCAGCAGTTTATTTCCCGGACGAGAGACCCAGTACTTC. It yields the protein CASSLFPGRETQYF. Filled out from reference TRBV28 and TRBJ2-5, the complete variable domain reads DVKVTQSSRYLVKRTGEKVFLECVQDMDHENMFWYRQDPGLGLRLIYFSYDVKMKEKGDIPEGYSVSREKKERFSLILESASTNQTSMYLCASSLFPGRETQYFGPGTRLLVL.

This clone was detected ten times or more. This chain uses TRBV11-3 with TRBJ2-5, with 9 nucleotides matching TRBD2. Germline V gene data show CDR1 as SGHNT and CDR2 as YENEEA. The length of the CDR3 is 16 residues. The trim removed 5 bases at V and 2 bases at J, leaving 9 bases unmatched. The CDR3 DNA follows: TGTGCCAGCAGCAGTGGTAGCGGGGGTCGACAAGAGACCCAGTACTTC. Translated, it gives CASSSGSGGRQETQYF.

Points on this clone: Sequence at one end of the junction differs from germline and may be a read error. The V gene is TRBV20-1, the J gene TRBJ1-2, with 10 bases matching TRBD1. Germline-derived CDR1 and CDR2 are DFQATT and SNEGSKA (reference sequence). The CDR3 totals 11 residues. The CDR3 protein is CSASEDRGRMF. The CDR3 nucleotides are TGCAGTGCTAGCGAGGACAGGGGGAGGATGTTC.

In this sample, this clone turned up once. The chain couples TRBV30 to TRBJ2-5, with 12 nucleotides matching TRBD2. The J call could be wrong; TRBJ2-7 is a better fit for the DNA end. Germline CDR1 GTSNPN, CDR2 SVGIG (reference sequence). CDR3 length: 13 amino acids. The CDR3 reads CAWGLAGTYEQYF. In DNA form, the CDR3 reads TGTGCCTGGGGACTAGCGGGGACTTACGAGCAGTACTTC.

This chain connects TRBV28 to TRBJ1-5, with a tentative D call TRBD1 (5 bases). The CDR3 has 13 amino acids. Trimming took 7 bases from V and 4 from J, leaving 11 bases between them. Per germline, CDR1 MDHEN and CDR2 SYDVKM. The CDR3 loop is CASKNGGNQPQHF. The CDR3 nucleotides are TGTGCCAGCAAAAACGGGGGGAATCAGCCCCAGCATTTT.

The chain couples TRBV19 to TRBJ1-6, with 7 positions matching TRBD1. The germline CDR1 and CDR2 sequences are LNHDA and SQIVND (reference sequence). The trim removed 5 bases at V and 7 bases at J, leaving 5 bases unmatched. The CDR3 covers 14 residues. The CDR3 coding sequence is TGTGCCAGTAGTGCACGACAGGGAAATTCACCCCTCCACTTT. Translation: CASSARQGNSPLHF.

This sequence joins TRBV5-1 and TRBJ2-2; tentatively, D is TRBD1 or TRBD2 (5 bases each). Germline assignment: CDR1 SGHRS and CDR2 YFSETQ. Trimming pared 4 bases from V and 4 bases from J, leaving 14 bases between. There are 15 residues in the CDR3. In nucleotides, the CDR3 is TGCGCCAGCAGCCCCAGGGAGCGGAGCACCGGGGAGCTGTTTTTT. It yields the protein CASSPRERSTGELFF.

The V call is TRBV2, the J call TRBJ2-2, with a tentative D call TRBD2 (5 bases). Germline CDR1 is SNHLY and CDR2 is FYNNEI. The CDR3 consists of 15 residues. The ends were cut back, 4 bases at V and 1 base at J, with 10 bases in the middle. In DNA form, the CDR3 reads TGTGCCAGCAGTGGGCCGGGAAAGAACACCGGGGAGCTGTTTTTT. It yields the protein CASSGPGKNTGELFF.